This T cell receptor beta chain was found in a study of T cell clusters in autoimmune cytopenias (dated by TCRdb to about 2019). Looking at the study overall: The median TRB sequencing depth was around 49,000 reads per sample, and the median number of distinct TRB clonotypes was around 2,500 per sample. The study aimed to test whether autoimmune cytopenia patients carry a disease-specific immune repertoire signature usable as a blood-based biomarker. Alongside healthy, CLL and autoimmune hepatitis controls, autoimmune cytopenia patients had their peripheral blood TRB and IGH repertoires sequenced at active disease and again during treatment follow-up.

Remarks on this clonotype: Its antigen has not been determined.

For each sample, TRB amplification used about 0.25 ug of peripheral blood genomic DNA, equal to some 35,000 genome equivalents. Multiplex PCR with a touch-down protocol amplified TRB rearrangements, with the TRB-A and TRB-B primer pools combined in a single tube. Illumina adapters and sample indices were added to the amplicons through two consecutive PCR reactions using Phusion HS II polymerase. The amplicons were purified from gel with the NucleoSpin Gel and PCR Clean-up kit, after which the amplicons were quantified by Qubit and checked for quality on an Agilent 2100 Bioanalyzer. Sequencing of the libraries was done on an Illumina MiSeq with 600-cycle, single-indexed, paired-end runs. Per the original workflow: Alignment and assembly of TRB reads were performed with MiXCR version 2.1.12 and the default MiXCR reference library. A clone was defined by each unique CDR3 nucleotide sequence, and the analysis included only productive sequences supported by at least two reads. Alpha-parameterized diversity profiles (alpha 0 to 5), including the Shannon (alpha 1) and Simpson (alpha 2) indices, were computed with an R script to assess repertoire diversity. The tcR package was used to compute combinatorial TRB VJ usage, which was then compared between cohorts by principal component analysis with ade4. GLIPH clustering of TCRbeta CDR3s was carried out on cohort pairs matched by age and read depth, and cluster frequencies were compared by Wilcoxon test. TCRdb reprocessed the public reads and reports one entry per CDR3 protein sequence, without DNA. These V and J calls originate from TCRdb's pipeline instead of the authors' own analysis. In this sample's table one finds about 7,400 distinct CDR3 sequences. The top ten clonotypes cover approximately 17% of the sample.

General findings and caveats noted by the study authors: Shifts in the TRB repertoire, including less even repertoires in secondary cytopenia and CLL, were mostly a reflection of lymphoma bias and not of autoimmunity. Compared with active autoimmune hepatitis patients, healthy donors had almost three times as many exclusive TRB clusters, a finding consistent with an autoimmunity-wide signature. In the comparison of secondary cytopenia with CLL, no cluster-lack signature showed up, apparently because the dominant lymphoma-associated repertoire masked the signature. The T cell clusters were defined only in silico, and the functional role of the clusters still needed to be validated experimentally. The GLIPH analysis suggested a lack of physiological T cell clusters in primary autoimmune cytopenia patients, since approximately 51 clusters were exclusive to healthy donors whereas about 18 were exclusive to patients.

Via the germline V gene, CDR1 is SGHDT and CDR2 YYEEEE. There are 18 amino acids in the CDR3, from cysteine to phenylalanine inclusive. The record lacks a DNA sequence. This sequence originates from a human donor with an autoimmune cytopenia or autoimmune hepatitis (not recorded which). The rearranged segments are TRBV5-6 and TRBJ1-1; TCRdb selects TRBD1, and the lack of DNA leaves this call unchecked. The sample taken for sequencing was peripheral blood. The CDR3: CASSPGTGSQGRNTEAFF.